This entry concerns a single T cell receptor (beta chain). The time point: peripheral blood 6 weeks after treatment start. The sample comes from a study of PD-L1 blockade in urothelial cancer. The overall study: At 3 weeks after treatment start (second dose) and again at 6 weeks, blood was analyzed.

Sequencing was performed with immunoSEQ multiplex PCR; in TCRdb, only in-frame clones are kept and a portion is missing. Of about 41,000 clones listed, about 85% were seen once; the top ten hold approximately 2.4%. The clonotype comes from a man between 65 and 85 years old with urothelial cancer. Specimen: PBMCs, collected around atezolizumab (anti-PD-L1) treatment.

CDR3 protein: CASSTGVTEAFF. The DNA of the CDR3 is TGTGCCAGCTCGACAGGGGTCACTGAAGCTTTCTTT. The chain links TRBV18 to TRBJ1-1; 8 bases map to TRBD1. Germline assignment: CDR1 KGHSH and CDR2 LQKENI. CDR3 length: 12 residues. The V and J ends lost 6 bases and 4 bases, in that order; junction bases with no gene match: 1.